This TCR beta chain is from a study of T cell responses to AZD1222 COVID-19 vaccine. Study results and caveats: Donors were chiefly white British, with a greater number of females, and clonal diversity was perhaps underestimated. There were repertoire samples only from the period after the peak T cell response.

TCRdb's copy holds only in-frame clones and misses some; the assay was immunoSEQ multiplex PCR. The sample gives about 150,000 clones, roughly 90% of which show up once; over 1.1% is in the top ten. CDR1 and CDR2 from the germline V gene are MNHNY and SVGAGI (reference sequence). With 4 bases clipped from V and 4 bases from J, the junction kept 11 bases outside the gene matches. The CDR3 has 16 residues. This clone has more than one count but fewer than ten. The antigen is undetermined. The chain has TRBV6-6 and TRBJ2-7, with TRBD1 matching over 9 bases. Sequenced here: peripheral blood, sampled on day 0 of AZD1222 vaccination. The source is an adult in good health. CDR3 amino acids: CASSSPAQGAGYEQYF. CDR3 bases: TGTGCCAGCAGTTCCCCCGCACAGGGGGCAGGATACGAGCAGTACTTC.